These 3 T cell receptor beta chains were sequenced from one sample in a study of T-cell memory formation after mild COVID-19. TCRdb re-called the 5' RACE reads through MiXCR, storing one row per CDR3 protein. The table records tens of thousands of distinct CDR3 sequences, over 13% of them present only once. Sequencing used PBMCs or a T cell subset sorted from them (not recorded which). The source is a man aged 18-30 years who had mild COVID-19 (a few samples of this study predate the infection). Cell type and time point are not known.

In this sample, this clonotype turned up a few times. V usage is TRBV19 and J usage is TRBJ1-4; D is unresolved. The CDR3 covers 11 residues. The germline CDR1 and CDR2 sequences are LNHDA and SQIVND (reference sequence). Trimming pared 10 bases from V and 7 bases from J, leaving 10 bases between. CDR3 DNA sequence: TGTGCCATATGGACGCCTGAAAAACTGTTTTTT. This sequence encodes CAIWTPEKLFF.

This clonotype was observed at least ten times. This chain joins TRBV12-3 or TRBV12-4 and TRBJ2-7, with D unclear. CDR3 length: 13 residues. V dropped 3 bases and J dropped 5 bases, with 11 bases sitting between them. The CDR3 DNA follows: TGTGCCAGCAGTTTTGACCCCGCGGACGAGCAGTACTTC. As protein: CASSFDPADEQYF.

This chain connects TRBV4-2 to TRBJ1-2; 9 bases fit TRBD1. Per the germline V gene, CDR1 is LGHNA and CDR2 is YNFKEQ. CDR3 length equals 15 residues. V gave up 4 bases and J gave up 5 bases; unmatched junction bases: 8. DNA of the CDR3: TGTGCCAGCAGCCTTTGGACAGGGGAGAGGTATGGCTACACCTTC. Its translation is CASSLWTGERYGYTF.